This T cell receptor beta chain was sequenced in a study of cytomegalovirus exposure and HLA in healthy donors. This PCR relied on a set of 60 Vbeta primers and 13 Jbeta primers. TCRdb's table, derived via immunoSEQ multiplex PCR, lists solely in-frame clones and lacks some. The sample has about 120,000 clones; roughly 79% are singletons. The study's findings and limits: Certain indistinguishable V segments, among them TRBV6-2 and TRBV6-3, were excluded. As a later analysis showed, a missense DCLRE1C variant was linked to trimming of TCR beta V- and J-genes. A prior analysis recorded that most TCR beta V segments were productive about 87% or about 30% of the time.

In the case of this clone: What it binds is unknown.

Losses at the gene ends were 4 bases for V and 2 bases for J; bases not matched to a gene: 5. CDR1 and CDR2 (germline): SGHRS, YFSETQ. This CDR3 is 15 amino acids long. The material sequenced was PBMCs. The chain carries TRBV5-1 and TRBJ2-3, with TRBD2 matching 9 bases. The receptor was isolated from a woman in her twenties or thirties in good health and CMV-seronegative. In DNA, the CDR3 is TGCGCCAGCAGCCAGGCGGGAGGGAACACAGATACGCAGTATTTT. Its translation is CASSQAGGNTDTQYF.